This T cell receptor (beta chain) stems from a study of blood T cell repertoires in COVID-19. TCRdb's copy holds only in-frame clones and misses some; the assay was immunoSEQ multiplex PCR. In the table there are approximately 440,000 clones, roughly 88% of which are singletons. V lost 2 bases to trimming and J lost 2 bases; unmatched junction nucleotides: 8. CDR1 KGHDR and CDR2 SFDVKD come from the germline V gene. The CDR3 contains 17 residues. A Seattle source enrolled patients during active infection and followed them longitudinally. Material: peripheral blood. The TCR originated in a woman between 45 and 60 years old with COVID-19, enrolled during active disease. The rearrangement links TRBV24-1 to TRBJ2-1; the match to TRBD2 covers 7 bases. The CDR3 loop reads CATSDSPAGLTYNEQFF. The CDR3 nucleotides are TGTGCCACCAGTGATTCTCCAGCGGGGTTAACCTACAATGAGCAGTTCTTC.